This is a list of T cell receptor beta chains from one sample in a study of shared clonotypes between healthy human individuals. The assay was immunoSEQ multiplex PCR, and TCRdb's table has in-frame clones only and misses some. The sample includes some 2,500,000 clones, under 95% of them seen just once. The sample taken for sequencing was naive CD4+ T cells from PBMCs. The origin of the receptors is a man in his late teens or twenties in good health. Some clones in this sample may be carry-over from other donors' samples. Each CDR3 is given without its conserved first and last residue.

CDR3: ASSIRGQGTGELF
V: TRBV19

CDR3: ASSFRDSHSGT
V: TRBV5-4

CDR3: ASSDRLAGEYTGELF
V: TRBV6-4

CDR3: ASGPTAVEAF
V: TRBV12-5

CDR3: ASSQDVRLFTGELF
V: TRBV4-3

CDR3: ASSPAPGGQPQH
V: TRBV18

CDR3: ASSVVGGQETQY
V: TRBV9

CDR3: SVDGTSGTDTQY
V: TRBV29-1

CDR3: ASSSPPGGTMALLDGYT
V: TRBV19

CDR3: ASSSWGVPSHEQY
V: TRBV7-9

CDR3: ASSSNSNQPQH
V: TRBV11-2